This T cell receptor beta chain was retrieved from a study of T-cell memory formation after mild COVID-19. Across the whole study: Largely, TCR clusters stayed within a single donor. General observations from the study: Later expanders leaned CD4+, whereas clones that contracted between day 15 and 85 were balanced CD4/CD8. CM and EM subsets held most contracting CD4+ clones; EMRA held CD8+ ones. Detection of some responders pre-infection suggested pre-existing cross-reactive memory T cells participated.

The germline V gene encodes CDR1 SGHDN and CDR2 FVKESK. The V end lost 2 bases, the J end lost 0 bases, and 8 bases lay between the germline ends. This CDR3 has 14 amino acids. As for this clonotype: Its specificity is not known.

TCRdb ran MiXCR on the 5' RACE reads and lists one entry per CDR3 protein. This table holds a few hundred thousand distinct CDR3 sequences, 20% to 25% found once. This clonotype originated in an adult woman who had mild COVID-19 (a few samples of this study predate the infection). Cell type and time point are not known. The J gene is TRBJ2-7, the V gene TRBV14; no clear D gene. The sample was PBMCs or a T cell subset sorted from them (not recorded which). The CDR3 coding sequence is TGTGCCAGCAGCCAAAGGCAGGTCTCCTACGAGCAGTACTTC. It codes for CASSQRQVSYEQYF.